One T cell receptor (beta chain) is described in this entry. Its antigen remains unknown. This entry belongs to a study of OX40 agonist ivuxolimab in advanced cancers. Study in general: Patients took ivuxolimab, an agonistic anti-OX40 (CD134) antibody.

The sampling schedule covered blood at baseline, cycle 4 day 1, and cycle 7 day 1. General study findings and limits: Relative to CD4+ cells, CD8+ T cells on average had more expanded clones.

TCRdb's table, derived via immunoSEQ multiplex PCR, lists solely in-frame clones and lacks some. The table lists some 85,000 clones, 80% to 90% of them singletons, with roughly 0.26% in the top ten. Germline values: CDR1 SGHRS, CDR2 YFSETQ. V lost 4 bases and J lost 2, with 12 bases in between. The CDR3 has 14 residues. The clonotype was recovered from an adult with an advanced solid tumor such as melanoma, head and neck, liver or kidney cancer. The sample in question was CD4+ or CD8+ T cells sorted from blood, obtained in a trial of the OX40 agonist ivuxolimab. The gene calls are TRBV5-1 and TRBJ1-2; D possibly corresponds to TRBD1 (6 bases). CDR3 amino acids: CASSTNTGNYGYTF. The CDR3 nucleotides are TGCGCCAGCAGCACCAATACAGGGAACTATGGCTACACCTTC.